The 13 T cell receptor beta chains listed next were all sequenced from one sample in a study of cytomegalovirus exposure and HLA in healthy donors. Libraries were prepared by immunoSEQ multiplex PCR; TCRdb keeps only in-frame clonotypes and omits some of them. Of around 180,000 clones detected, roughly 88% appear once; the ten largest clones hold roughly 1.5%. The sequencing input was PBMCs. These receptors all come from a woman aged 18-29 years in good health and CMV-seronegative.

V gene TRBV7-3 combines with J gene TRBJ1-5; D unclear. The germline V gene has CDR1 SGHTA and CDR2 FQGTGA. V lost 0 bases to trimming and J lost 2 bases, with 8 bases between them. This CDR3 is built from 15 residues. The CDR3 DNA reads TGTGCCAGCAGCTTAACGTCAGGTGGCAATCAGCCCCAGCATTTT. Residues: CASSLTSGGNQPQHF.

This clone appeared a single time. The rearrangement links TRBV18 to TRBJ1-1; D unresolved. V lost 3 bases and J lost 1, with 15 bases in between. Germline V lookup: CDR1 KGHSH, CDR2 LQKENI. The CDR3 has 16 residues. CDR3 in DNA: TGTGCCAGCTCACCCGCGCCGGGAAAAGCGAACACTGAAGCTTTCTTT. It yields the protein CASSPAPGKANTEAFF.

CDR3 amino acids: CAWSVRAVPQQAFF. The CDR3 DNA follows: TGTGCCTGGAGTGTTCGAGCAGTTCCTCAACAGGCTTTCTTT. The chain links TRBV30 to TRBJ1-1; D gene unclear. Germline CDR1 and CDR2: GTSNPN and SVGIG (reference sequence). V lost 0 bases to trimming and J lost 11 bases, with 19 bases between them. The CDR3 covers 14 residues.

The chain combines TRBV18 with TRBJ2-7; D uncertain. This CDR3 contains 14 residues. Germline values: CDR1 KGHSH, CDR2 LQKENI. Trimming took off 1 base at V and 0 bases at J, with 7 bases between the two ends. The CDR3 here is CASSPRAVSYEQYF. The CDR3 DNA is TGTGCCAGCTCACCACGGGCAGTCTCCTACGAGCAGTACTTC.

This clone was detected only a few times. The genes are TRBV11-2 and TRBJ1-1; D gene ambiguous. Germline values: CDR1 SGHAT, CDR2 FQNNGV. V dropped 0 bases and J dropped 4 bases, with 12 bases sitting between them. The CDR3 runs to 15 residues. CDR3: CASSLDPGGVTEAFF. The CDR3 DNA reads as TGTGCCAGCAGCTTAGATCCGGGAGGAGTCACTGAAGCTTTCTTT.

This chain joins TRBV10-2 and TRBJ1-1; maybe TRBD1 (6 bases). The CDR3 covers 15 residues. The germline CDR1 and CDR2 sequences are WSHSY and SAAADI. Deletions cut 2 bases from V and 2 bases from J, with 12 bases between. The CDR3: CASSEPEQGNTEAFF. The CDR3 DNA reads TGCGCCAGCAGTGAGCCTGAACAGGGCAACACTGAAGCTTTCTTT.

This clone has a single count. CDR3 residues: CASSPGPSVTEAFF. CDR3 DNA: TGCGCCAGCAGCCCTGGGCCCTCTGTCACTGAAGCTTTCTTT. The chain combines TRBV5-1 with TRBJ1-1; no clear D. The V end lost 4 bases, the J end lost 4 bases, and 14 bases lay between the germline ends. CDR1 is SGHRS and CDR2 is YFSETQ in the germline V gene. This CDR3 has 14 amino acids.

The chain has TRBV7-6 and TRBJ1-5; D may be TRBD1 (6 bases). The germline V and J ends were trimmed by 5 bases and 4 bases, with 9 bases remaining between them. The CDR3 is 13 amino acids. In germline, CDR1 is SGHVS, CDR2 FNYEAQ. For the CDR3, the DNA is TGTGCCAGCAGCCGGGACAATAATCAGCCCCAGCATTTT. Residues: CASSRDNNQPQHF.

The CDR3 DNA is TGCAGCACCTTTAGCGGGGGACCTGGGGGGACCCAGTACTTC. Translated: CSTFSGGPGGTQYF. The chain has TRBV29-1 and TRBJ2-5; TRBD2 matches at 9 bases. CDR1 SQVTM and CDR2 ANQGSEA come from the germline V gene. The junction had 14 bases not matched to a gene; V was cut back by 8 bases and J by 7 bases. The CDR3 sequence is 14 residues long. Variable domain in full (rest from reference TRBV29-1 and TRBJ2-5): SAVISQKPSRDICQRGTSLTIQCQVDSQVTMMFWYRQQPGQSLTLIATANQGSEATYESGFVIDKFPISRPNLTFSTLTVSNMSPEDSSIYLCSTFSGGPGGTQYFGPGTRLLVL.

The chain links TRBV4-1 to TRBJ2-5, with 8 bases fitting TRBD2. Germline CDR1 reads MGHRA; CDR2 reads YSYEKL. The length of the CDR3 is 16 residues. With V trimmed by 0 bases and J by 4 bases, 7 bases remained unmatched. CDR3 residues: CASSQDRVLAGETQYF. The CDR3 bases are TGCGCCAGCAGCCAAGATCGGGTCCTAGCGGGAGAGACCCAGTACTTC.

The CDR3 DNA reads TGTGCCAGCAGCTTAGCGTTAGCGGGGGCTTGGAATGAGCAGTTCTTC. Translated, it gives CASSLALAGAWNEQFF. This chain joins TRBV7-6 and TRBJ2-1; 9 nucleotides line up with TRBD2. V shed 0 bases, J shed 7 bases, and the junction held 7 bases outside the gene matches. Germline V lookup: CDR1 SGHVS, CDR2 FNYEAQ. The CDR3 has 16 residues.

The chain couples TRBV11-2 to TRBJ2-7; TRBD2 might be the D (5 bases). The CDR3 totals 14 residues. Trimming took 0 bases from V and 3 from J, leaving 9 bases between them. Germline values: CDR1 SGHAT, CDR2 FQNNGV. DNA for the CDR3: TGTGCCAGCAGCTTAGATCCGGGGATCTACGAGCAGTACTTC. Translating gives CASSLDPGIYEQYF. Variable domain in full (rest from reference TRBV11-2 and TRBJ2-7): EAGVAQSPRYKIIEKRQSVAFWCNPISGHATLYWYQQILGQGPKLLIQFQNNGVVDDSQLPKDRFSAERLKGVDSTLKIQPAKLEDSAVYLCASSLDPGIYEQYFGPGTRLTVT.

The chain is built from TRBV15 and TRBJ1-1, with D tentatively TRBD1 (5 bases). With 0 bases removed from V and 6 bases from J, the gap between germline ends came to 11 bases. Germline V CDR1 and CDR2: LNHNV, YYDKDF (reference sequence). The CDR3 extends over 14 amino acids. The CDR3 reads CATSRDRRGSEAFF. DNA for the CDR3: TGTGCCACCAGCAGAGACCGAAGGGGCTCTGAAGCTTTCTTT.